The 2 T cell receptor beta chains below come from one sample, sequenced in a study of blood T cell repertoires in COVID-19. Repertoires were generated with immunoSEQ multiplex PCR, while TCRdb's copy carries only in-frame clones and drops some. The sample includes about 220,000 clones, 82% of them seen just once. The sequencing input was PBMCs or T cells enriched from blood (not recorded which). Receptors were obtained from a woman aged 55-69 years who had recovered from COVID-19.

The chain is built from TRBV10-3 and TRBJ1-4, with TRBD1 matching over 8 bases. The CDR3 totals 15 residues. V shed 3 bases and J 10 bases; nucleotides not matched to a gene: 10. Germline CDR1 is ENHRY and CDR2 is SYGVKD. The chain's CDR3 is CAISDGQGRESKLFF. DNA for the CDR3: TGTGCCATCAGTGATGGACAGGGTAGGGAGTCAAAACTGTTTTTT.

This rearrangement joins TRBV10-3 to TRBJ1-5; 7 nucleotides agree with TRBD1. This CDR3 region has 17 residues. Germline assignment: CDR1 ENHRY and CDR2 SYGVKD. The junction had 12 bases not matched to a gene; V was cut back by 2 bases and J by 5 bases. CDR3 sequence reads: CAISEGTQGGLDQPQHF. The CDR3 DNA follows: TGTGCCATCAGTGAGGGCACCCAGGGGGGATTGGATCAGCCCCAGCATTTT.